Below, 27 T cell receptor beta chains from the same sample are listed, as sequenced in a study of T cells in Graves' hyperthyroidism and ophthalmopathy. Amplified regions were TCR beta CDR3 sequences from RNA transcripts. The TCR CDR3 was amplified in a first-round RT-PCR using the HTBI primer set. TCRdb fed the multiplex PCR reads into MiXCR, producing one record per CDR3 protein. The data contain roughly 640,000 distinct CDR3 sequences, more than 15% of them seen just once; the ten biggest clones take up around 3.3%. The specimen was blood. Source of these receptors: a woman in her forties with Graves' ophthalmopathy.

This clonotype was counted at least ten times. V is TRBV30 and J is TRBJ1-5, with D uncertain. The length of the CDR3 is 12 residues. Germline V gives CDR1 GTSNPN, CDR2 SVGIG (reference sequence). V was shortened by 3 bases and J by 10 bases, with 13 bases between the two germline ends. CDR3 DNA sequence: TGTGCCTGGAGAATCCTCGAGCGACCCCAGCATTTT. Amino acid sequence: CAWRILERPQHF.

This clonotype was seen many times. The chain employs TRBV13 and TRBJ1-1; D may be TRBD1 (6 bases). Germline-derived CDR1 and CDR2 are PRHDT and FYEKMQ (reference sequence). The CDR3 contains 14 residues. V was pared by 4 bases and J by 1 base, with 10 bases between. In DNA form, the CDR3 reads TGTGCCAGCAGCTCGACGGGACAGAACACTGAAGCTTTCTTT. Residues: CASSSTGQNTEAFF.

This clonotype was observed a few times. This chain connects TRBV28 to TRBJ1-2; D gene unclear. Germline V gene data show CDR1 as MDHEN and CDR2 as SYDVKM. Trimming removed 5 bases at V and 8 bases at J, with 18 bases between. This CDR3 comprises 14 residues. The CDR3 region has the DNA TGTGCCAGCAGTCCCTCAGGTCAGAGAGAAGGCTACACCTTC. Its translation: CASSPSGQREGYTF.

This clonotype was found many times. DNA of the CDR3: TGTGCCAGCAGAGGACTAGCGGGAGTATATGAGACCCAGTACTTC. It is translated as CASRGLAGVYETQYF. The gene calls are TRBV28 and TRBJ2-5, with 13 bases identical to TRBD2. Trimming removed 6 bases from V and 5 bases from J; junction bases left unmatched: 6. The germline V gene has CDR1 MDHEN and CDR2 SYDVKM. The CDR3 runs 15 residues.

This clonotype was seen a handful of times. This sequence joins TRBV28 and TRBJ1-5, with TRBD1 as a possible D gene (6 bases). In germline, CDR1 is MDHEN, CDR2 SYDVKM. Trimming removed 4 bases from V and 3 bases from J, with 16 bases in between. The length of the CDR3 is 16 residues. This CDR3 reads CASSYRFGTYNQPQHF. The CDR3 bases are TGTGCCAGCAGTTACCGTTTCGGGACATACAATCAGCCCCAGCATTTT.

This clonotype was observed a handful of times. V is TRBV28 and J is TRBJ2-3; 9 bases line up with TRBD2. V was clipped by 8 bases and J by 4 bases; unmatched bases: 16. The CDR3 length is 17 residues. The germline V gene encodes CDR1 MDHEN and CDR2 SYDVKM. The CDR3 is CASLSGGGGRAPDTQYF. CDR3 DNA sequence: TGTGCCAGCCTCTCAGGGGGGGGCGGGAGGGCCCCAGATACGCAGTATTTT.

The J gene is TRBJ2-3, the V gene TRBV3-1, with 12 bases fitting TRBD2. The germline V gene encodes CDR1 LGHDT and CDR2 YNNKEL (reference sequence). The CDR3 length is 17 residues. With V trimmed by 0 bases and J by 3 bases, 4 bases remained unmatched. CDR3 DNA sequence: TGTGCCAGCAGCCAAGAAAGGCTAGCGGGAGGGACAGATACGCAGTATTTT. Protein sequence: CASSQERLAGGTDTQYF.

The sample holds a few counts of this clonotype. This could be a read error, since a much larger clone is one nucleotide away. The chain joins TRBV30 to TRBJ2-7; D might be TRBD1 (5 bases). Deletions cut 2 bases from V and 3 bases from J, with 5 bases between. The CDR3 contains 11 residues. CDR1 and CDR2 (germline): GTSNPN, SVGIG (reference sequence). CDR3: CAWSRGYEQYF. In nucleotides, the CDR3 is TGTGCCTGGAGTAGGGGCTACGAGCAGTACTTC.

In this sample, this clonotype turned up many times. The rearrangement uses TRBV5-5 and TRBJ2-1, with D possibly called TRBD1 or TRBD2 (5 bases each). Germline CDR1 reads SGHKS; CDR2 reads YYEKEE (reference sequence). The CDR3 extends over 15 amino acids. Trimming shortened V by 4 bases and J by 5 bases, and 16 bases separated the two germline ends. Here the CDR3 DNA reads TGTGCCAGCAGCGCGCGAGGGACGGGAAACAATGAGCAGTTCTTC. Translating gives CASSARGTGNNEQFF.

This clonotype was picked up many times. V and J are TRBV20-1 and TRBJ2-3, with TRBD2 matching 10 bases. CDR1 and CDR2 (germline): DFQATT, SNEGSKA (reference sequence). V dropped 6 bases and J dropped 3; count of bases not matched to a gene: 9. The CDR3 totals 15 residues. This chain's CDR3 is CSATLAGTRTDTQYF. CDR3 nucleotide sequence: TGCAGTGCCACACTAGCGGGAACGAGGACAGATACGCAGTATTTT.

This clonotype was seen a few times. V usage is TRBV11-2 and J usage is TRBJ2-1, with TRBD1 matching over 7 bases. CDR3 length: 12 amino acids. The V segment lost 5 bases and the J segment 10 bases; nucleotides outside the gene matches: 5. Germline CDR1 is SGHAT and CDR2 is FQNNGV. CDR3 sequence reads: CASSRGTVEQFF. CDR3 nucleotide sequence: TGTGCCAGCAGCAGGGGGACAGTAGAGCAGTTCTTC.

The rearrangement uses TRBV27 and TRBJ1-1; 9 bases match TRBD1. This CDR3 is 15 amino acids long. V gave up 5 bases and J gave up 0 bases; unmatched junction bases: 4. Germline CDR1 MNHEY, CDR2 SMNVEV (reference sequence). The CDR3 DNA sequence: TGTGCCAGCAGTCCGAGGGACAGGGTGAACACTGAAGCTTTCTTT. Translated: CASSPRDRVNTEAFF.

Regarding this clonotype: A clone one base away is much larger, so this may be a read error. Lacking the conserved final phenylalanine or tryptophan, this CDR3 likely reflects a read error. The chain joins TRBV28 to TRBJ2-7; D may match TRBD1 or TRBD2 (6 bases each). This CDR3 spans 18 amino acids. Germline CDR1 is MDHEN and CDR2 is SYDVKM. Deletions cut 2 bases from V and 1 base from J, with 21 bases between. The CDR3 sequence: CASSLRPGHRGASYEQYL. CDR3 DNA sequence: TGTGCCAGCAGTTTACGCCCCGGTCATAGGGGGGCTTCCTACGAGCAGTACCTC.

This clonotype occurred a few times. The chain links TRBV20-1 to TRBJ2-1; the match to TRBD2 covers 8 bases. Germline V lookup: CDR1 DFQATT, CDR2 SNEGSKA (reference sequence). The V gene end was trimmed by 2 bases and the J gene end by 4 bases; junction bases not matched to a gene: 7. The CDR3 has 15 amino acids. CDR3: CSARLSGRTYNEQFF. In nucleotides, the CDR3 is TGCAGTGCTAGATTGAGCGGGAGAACGTACAATGAGCAGTTCTTC.

This clonotype was seen only a few times. This chain connects TRBV7-8 to TRBJ1-2; 7 bases agree with TRBD1. CDR1 is SGHVS and CDR2 is FQNEAQ in the germline V gene. CDR3 length: 15 amino acids. V shed 5 bases, J shed 3 bases, and the junction held 9 bases outside the gene matches. CDR3 residues: CASSPRTGSYYGYTF. Here the CDR3 DNA reads TGTGCCAGCAGCCCTCGGACAGGTTCCTACTATGGCTACACCTTC.

This clonotype has more than one count but fewer than ten. V gene TRBV5-1 combines with J gene TRBJ2-2; D unclear. The V gene's germline CDR1 is SGHRS and CDR2 YFSETQ. This CDR3 spans 13 amino acids. V lost 5 bases and J 4 bases, leaving 9 bases between the germline ends. The CDR3 sequence is CASRRWSTGELFF. The CDR3 region has the DNA TGCGCCAGCAGGAGATGGAGCACCGGGGAGCTGTTTTTT.

This clonotype showed up many times. The chain joins TRBV3-1 to TRBJ2-7, with TRBD2 matching 7 bases. Germline CDR1 and CDR2: LGHDT and YNNKEL (reference sequence). CDR3 length: 15 amino acids. The V gene end was trimmed by 0 bases and the J gene end by 8 bases; junction bases not matched to a gene: 10. The CDR3 DNA reads as TGTGCCAGCAGCCAAGAGACGCGGGGGTCCGGGCAGCAGTACTTC. Translating it yields CASSQETRGSGQQYF.

The sample holds one count of this clonotype. The chain has TRBV5-6 and TRBJ2-7; TRBD2 agrees at 10 bases. Germline V CDR1 and CDR2: SGHDT, YYEEEE. Trimming took 3 bases from V and 5 from J; bases not matched to a gene: 17. This CDR3 has 18 residues. The CDR3 DNA follows: TGTGCCAGCAGCTGGGACCTCCGTTCTAGCGGGAGCAGCAACGAGCAGTACTTC. This translates into CASSWDLRSSGSSNEQYF.

This clonotype was recorded at least ten times. This chain uses TRBV3-1 with TRBJ2-1, with 9 bases lining up with TRBD2. Trimming cost V 3 bases and J 3 bases; bases outside gene matches: 6. This CDR3 has 16 residues. The germline CDR1 and CDR2 sequences are LGHDT and YNNKEL (reference sequence). The CDR3 nucleotides read TGTGCCAGCAGCCAGGGAGGCGGGGGGGTCTACAATGAGCAGTTCTTC. Residues: CASSQGGGGVYNEQFF.

In this sample, this clonotype turned up many times. The rearrangement uses TRBV20-1 and TRBJ1-1, with TRBD1 as a possible D gene (6 bases). This CDR3 contains 14 residues. Trimming shortened V by 3 bases and J by 3 bases, and 14 bases separated the two germline ends. Germline V gene data show CDR1 as DFQATT and CDR2 as SNEGSKA (reference sequence). CDR3 residues: CSARVGGTDTEAFF. CDR3 sequence (DNA): TGCAGTGCTAGGGTGGGGGGCACAGACACTGAAGCTTTCTTT.

The V call is TRBV29-1, the J call TRBJ1-2; D remains ambiguous. With 3 bases removed from V and 4 bases from J, the gap between germline ends came to 15 bases. CDR1 is SQVTM, CDR2 ANQGSEA, per germline. This CDR3 has 14 amino acids. The CDR3 DNA reads TGCAGCGTTGAGGAGCTTGTAGTAAGCTATGGCTACACCTTC. Its protein product is CSVEELVVSYGYTF.

The chain links TRBV11-3 to TRBJ2-1, with 13 bases fitting TRBD2. The CDR3 totals 18 residues. Germline loops: CDR1 SGHNT, CDR2 YENEEA. V lost 1 base, J lost 7 bases, and 10 bases stayed unmatched. DNA for the CDR3: TGTGCCAGCAGCTTAGTGGTGGGGGGACTAGCGGGATATAATGAGCAGTTCTTC. Amino acid sequence: CASSLVVGGLAGYNEQFF. Variable domain in full (rest from reference TRBV11-3 and TRBJ2-1): EAGVVQSPRYKIIEKKQPVAFWCNPISGHNTLYWYLQNLGQGPELLIRYENEEAVDDSQLPKDRFSAERLKGVDSTLKIQPAELGDSAVYLCASSLVVGGLAGYNEQFFGPGTRLTVL.

The rearrangement uses TRBV30 and TRBJ2-2; 13 bases match TRBD2. Germline V gene lookup returns CDR1 GTSNPN and CDR2 SVGIG (reference sequence). J was trimmed by 0 bases and V by 0 bases; bases with no gene match: 7. This CDR3 comprises 19 residues. The CDR3 is CAWSVYRGLAGTNTGELFF. CDR3 nucleotides: TGTGCCTGGAGTGTATATCGGGGACTAGCGGGGACGAACACCGGGGAGCTGTTTTTT.

Remarks on this clonotype: At one end the junction does not follow the germline gene, possibly because of a read error. The chain uses TRBV28 and TRBJ1-1; D is possibly TRBD1 or TRBD2 (6 bases each). Near its end, the DNA agrees better with TRBJ2-2, so the J call may be wrong. The CDR3 extends over 14 amino acids. Germline V CDR1 and CDR2: MDHEN, SYDVKM. The CDR3 sequence is CASTRGGLTGKLFF. The CDR3 nucleotides read TGTGCCAGCACCAGAGGGGGGCTCACCGGGAAGCTGTTTTTT.

The CDR3 DNA reads as TGTGCCAGCAAAACTAGCGGGAGATCAGATACGCAGTATTTT. Translating gives CASKTSGRSDTQYF. The gene calls are TRBV12-3 or TRBV12-4 and TRBJ2-3, with TRBD2 matching 11 bases. The V gene end was trimmed by 7 bases and the J gene end by 4 bases; junction bases not matched to a gene: 4. CDR3 size: 14 residues.

This clonotype was counted at least ten times. The rearrangement links TRBV24-1 to TRBJ2-3, with 7 bases lining up with TRBD1. Trimming took 3 bases from V and 2 from J; bases not matched to a gene: 7. The CDR3 loop spans 16 amino acids. Germline V gene sequence: CDR1 KGHDR, CDR2 SFDVKD. The CDR3 nucleotides are TGTGCCACCAGTGATACCGACAGGGTCAACACAGATACGCAGTATTTT. Translated: CATSDTDRVNTDTQYF.

CDR3 loop: CSAEYQGVNQPQHF. The DNA of the CDR3 is TGCAGTGCCGAGTATCAGGGTGTCAATCAGCCCCAGCATTTT. The chain has TRBV20-1 and TRBJ1-5; possibly TRBD1 for D (5 bases). Trimming took off 6 bases at V and 3 bases at J, with 15 bases between the two ends. The CDR3 is 14 residues long. Germline V gene sequence: CDR1 DFQATT, CDR2 SNEGSKA (reference sequence).